This T cell receptor (beta chain) was captured in a study of CD8+ T cells in alopecia areata. Study-level findings and limits: With one nonresponder, baseline CD8+ expansion's link to response remains uncertain. During tofacitinib treatment, many expanded lesional clones remained in scalp and blood.

A word on this clone: As yet, its antigen is unknown.

Extraction of RNA preceded its reverse transcription into cDNA, which served as the sequencing template. Clones were sequenced by immunoSEQ multiplex PCR, and TCRdb holds only the in-frame ones, with some missing. Here the sample spans hundreds of thousands of clones, about 60% being singletons. Stated treatment: oral pan-JAK inhibitor, 5-10 mg twice daily. Both peripheral blood and punch biopsies of lesional scalp skin were obtained from patients who had alopecia areata. The V gene lost 4 bases and the J gene lost 1 base, with 4 bases spanning the gap. The germline V gene has CDR1 GTSNPN and CDR2 SVGIG (reference sequence). There are 11 residues in the CDR3.

The sequence was collected from a human donor with alopecia areata. The sequencing used CD4+ T cells sorted from blood, collected around week 54, from a patient treated with tofacitinib. The gene calls are TRBV30 and TRBJ2-5; D is ambiguous. The CDR3 reads CAWTAQETQYF. CDR3 nucleotides: TGTGCCTGGACAGCCCAAGAGACCCAGTACTTC.